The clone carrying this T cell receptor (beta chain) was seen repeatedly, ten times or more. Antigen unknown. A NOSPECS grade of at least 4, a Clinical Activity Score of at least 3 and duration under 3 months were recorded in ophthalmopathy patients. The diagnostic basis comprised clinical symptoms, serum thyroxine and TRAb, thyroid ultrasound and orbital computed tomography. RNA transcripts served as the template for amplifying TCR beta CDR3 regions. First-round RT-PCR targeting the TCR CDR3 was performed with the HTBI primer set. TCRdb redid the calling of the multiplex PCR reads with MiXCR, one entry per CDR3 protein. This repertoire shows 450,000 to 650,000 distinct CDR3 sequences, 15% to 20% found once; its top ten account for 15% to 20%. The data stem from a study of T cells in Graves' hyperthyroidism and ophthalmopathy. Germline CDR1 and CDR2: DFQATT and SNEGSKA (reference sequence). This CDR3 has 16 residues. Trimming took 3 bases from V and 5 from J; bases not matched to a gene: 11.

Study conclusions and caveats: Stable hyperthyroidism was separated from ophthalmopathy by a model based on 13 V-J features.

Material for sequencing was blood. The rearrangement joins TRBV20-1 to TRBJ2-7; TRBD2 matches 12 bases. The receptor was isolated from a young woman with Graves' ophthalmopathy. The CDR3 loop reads CSASSSSGRDIHEQYF. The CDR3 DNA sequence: TGCAGTGCTAGCTCATCTAGCGGGAGGGATATCCACGAGCAGTACTTC.